This entry lists 31 T cell receptor beta chains sequenced from one sample in a study of control samples from healthy donors and cancer patients. Repertoires were generated with immunoSEQ multiplex PCR, while TCRdb's copy carries only in-frame clones and drops some. Of around 140,000 clones in the sample, roughly 93% were seen once. The specimen was blood. All receptors derive from a man aged 18-30 years in good health.

The V call is TRBV15, the J call TRBJ2-4; D unclear. This CDR3 region has 14 residues. V dropped 4 bases and J dropped 0 bases, with 7 bases sitting between them. Germline V gene sequence: CDR1 LNHNV, CDR2 YYDKDF (reference sequence). CDR3 in DNA: TGTGCCACCAGCAAACTCTTAGCCAAAAACATTCAGTACTTC. Protein: CATSKLLAKNIQYF.

The chain links TRBV5-6 to TRBJ1-5; weak D call: TRBD1 (5 bases). CDR1 SGHDT and CDR2 YYEEEE come from the germline V gene. V was pared by 0 bases and J by 3 bases, with 10 bases between. The CDR3 has 15 amino acids. The CDR3 DNA reads TGTGCCAGCAGCTTGGGACGGGGGTACAATCAGCCCCAGCATTTT. Protein product: CASSLGRGYNQPQHF.

The chain joins TRBV6-1 to TRBJ1-4; D is perhaps TRBD1 (6 bases). The CDR3 extends over 15 amino acids. Trimming shortened V by 2 bases and J by 11 bases, and 18 bases separated the two germline ends. Looked up from germline, CDR1 is MNHNS and CDR2 is SASEGT. Here the CDR3 reads CASSESGTPVGKLFF. The CDR3 bases are TGTGCCAGCAGTGAATCTGGGACACCGGTTGGGAAACTGTTTTTT.

The chain uses TRBV11-2 and TRBJ1-6, with TRBD1 as a possible D gene (5 bases). Per germline, CDR1 SGHAT and CDR2 FQNNGV. The CDR3 totals 17 residues. V gave up 5 bases and J gave up 14 bases, with 28 bases separating them. The CDR3 is CASSHPGGTSRPLALHF. CDR3 bases: TGTGCCAGCAGCCACCCGGGAGGGACGTCTCGGCCGTTAGCCCTCCACTTT.

The J gene is TRBJ2-7, the V gene TRBV19; 9 positions match TRBD1. V lost 4 bases, J lost 6 bases, and 10 bases stayed unmatched. This CDR3 is built from 15 residues. Per germline, CDR1 LNHDA and CDR2 SQIVND (reference sequence). CDR3 loop: CASSRWGQGGSEQYF. CDR3 nucleotides: TGTGCCAGTAGTAGGTGGGGACAGGGAGGAAGCGAGCAGTACTTC.

The CDR3 DNA is TGCGCCAGCAGCCAAGACCCGGGCGGACTGGGCAACTACAATGAGCAGTTCTTC. Its translation: CASSQDPGGLGNYNEQFF. The chain couples TRBV4-3 to TRBJ2-1; a possible D gene is TRBD2 (5 bases). Between the trimmed V and J ends, which lost 0 bases and 3 bases, there was a span of 18 bases. The CDR3 has 18 amino acids. The germline CDR1 and CDR2 sequences are LGHNA and YSLEER.

The chain is built from TRBV29-1 and TRBJ2-1, with D perhaps given as TRBD1 or TRBD2 (5 bases each). The CDR3 has 13 residues. V shed 2 bases and J shed 9 bases, with 14 bases lying between them. Germline-derived CDR1 and CDR2 are SQVTM and ANQGSEA. The CDR3 nucleotides read TGCAGCGTTGAAAGGGGAGTTGGAATTGAGCAGTTCTTC. This sequence encodes CSVERGVGIEQFF.

The chain combines TRBV3-1 (or the pseudogene TRBV3-2) with TRBJ2-5; D is unclear. This CDR3 is 12 amino acids long. CDR1 and CDR2 from the germline V gene are LGHDT and YNNKEL (reference sequence). V dropped 0 bases and J dropped 1 base, with 0 bases sitting between them. DNA of the CDR3: TGTGCCAGCAGCCAAGACCAAGAGACCCAGTACTTC. It is translated as CASSQDQETQYF.

The V and J genes are TRBV13 and TRBJ2-3; D might be TRBD2 (7 bases). Germline CDR1 is PRHDT and CDR2 is FYEKMQ (reference sequence). The CDR3 sequence is 17 residues long. Trimming left V 5 bases short and J 2 bases short, with 20 bases between. The CDR3 sequence: CASSRGDRDIITDTQYF. CDR3 coding DNA: TGTGCCAGCAGCCGGGGGGACCGGGACATTATCACAGATACGCAGTATTTT.

This clone was seen only once. This chain uses TRBV5-5 with TRBJ1-1, with D unresolved. The CDR3 is made up of 14 amino acids. V lost 3 bases, J lost 6 bases, and 15 bases lay in between. From germline, CDR1 is SGHKS and CDR2 YYEKEE (reference sequence). CDR3 in amino acids: CASSSRPLGAEAFF. The DNA for the CDR3 is TGTGCCAGCAGCTCACGGCCGCTTGGCGCTGAAGCTTTCTTT.

The V and J genes are TRBV7-2 and TRBJ2-4; the D gene could be TRBD1 or TRBD2 (6 bases each). CDR1 is SGHTA and CDR2 is FQGNSA in the germline V gene. V was trimmed by 0 bases and J by 3 bases, leaving 18 bases between them. CDR3 length: 18 residues. The CDR3 reads CASSLAGGYLSSKNIQYF. The CDR3 DNA sequence: TGTGCCAGCAGCTTAGCGGGGGGCTACCTATCTAGCAAAAACATTCAGTACTTC.

This sequence joins TRBV15 and TRBJ2-7; D might be TRBD1 or TRBD2, each matching 5 bases. This CDR3 has 13 amino acids. V was pared by 2 bases and J by 6 bases, with 11 bases between. Germline V gene sequence: CDR1 LNHNV, CDR2 YYDKDF (reference sequence). The CDR3 sequence is CATSRPSGPEQYF. DNA of the CDR3: TGTGCCACCAGCAGACCCTCGGGGCCCGAGCAGTACTTC. The complete variable domain, with remaining parts taken from reference TRBV15 and TRBJ2-7, reads DAMVIQNPRYQVTQFGKPVTLSCSQTLNHNVMYWYQQKSSQAPKLLFHYYDKDFNNEADTPDNFQSRRPNTSFCFLDIRSPGLGDTAMYLCATSRPSGPEQYFGPGTRLTVT.

V gene TRBV6-5 combines with J gene TRBJ2-7; no definite D call. Trimming took 5 bases from V and 2 from J, leaving 7 bases between them. Looked up from germline, CDR1 is MNHEY and CDR2 is SVGAGI. The CDR3 spans 12 residues. CDR3 in DNA: TGTGCCAGCAGTAAACGGGCCTACGAGCAGTACTTC. This encodes CASSKRAYEQYF.

The rearrangement links TRBV10-3 to TRBJ1-2; D ambiguous. The CDR3 runs to 12 residues. V lost 1 base and J 5 bases, leaving 5 bases between the germline ends. Per the germline V gene, CDR1 is ENHRY and CDR2 is SYGVKD. CDR3 residues: CAISELEYGYTF. CDR3 sequence (DNA): TGTGCCATCAGTGAGTTGGAGTATGGCTACACCTTC.

This chain joins TRBV9 and TRBJ1-3; no clear D. V was shortened by 3 bases and J by 4 bases, with 11 bases between the two germline ends. Germline V CDR1 and CDR2: SGDLS, YYNGEE. The CDR3 length is 14 residues. The CDR3 region is CASSGRAHGNTIYF. The CDR3, as DNA: TGTGCCAGCAGCGGTCGGGCCCACGGAAACACCATATATTTT.

The V gene is TRBV30, the J gene TRBJ1-3; possibly TRBD1 for D (5 bases). V lost 7 bases to trimming and J lost 2 bases, with 12 bases between them. The germline V gene has CDR1 GTSNPN and CDR2 SVGIG (reference sequence). The length of the CDR3 is 13 residues. Here the CDR3 reads CAYSRVPGNTIYF. Here the CDR3 DNA reads TGTGCCTACAGCAGGGTGCCTGGAAACACCATATATTTT. Complete variable domain (other parts from reference TRBV30 and TRBJ1-3): SQTIHQWPATLVQPVGSPLSLECTVEGTSNPNLYWYRQAAGRGLQLLFYSVGIGQISSEVPQNLSASRPQDRQFILSSKKLLLSDSGFYLCAYSRVPGNTIYFGEGSWLTVV.

The genes are TRBV7-6 and TRBJ1-3; D not certain. Germline V gene data show CDR1 as SGHVS and CDR2 as FNYEAQ. This CDR3 region has 14 residues. V lost 3 bases and J lost 2, with 8 bases in between. In nucleotides, the CDR3 is TGTGCCAGCAGCTTCTCAAATACTGGAAACACCATATATTTT. It encodes CASSFSNTGNTIYF.

The gene calls are TRBV6-2 or TRBV6-3 and TRBJ2-4; the D is unclear. Trimming cost V 4 bases and J 0 bases, with 10 bases left between them. The germline V gene encodes CDR1 MNHEY and CDR2 SVGEGT. The CDR3 consists of 15 residues. The CDR3 protein is CASSWARLAKNIQYF. CDR3 coding DNA: TGTGCCAGCAGTTGGGCAAGGCTAGCCAAAAACATTCAGTACTTC.

Only a few counts were recorded for this clone. This chain connects TRBV2 to TRBJ1-2; TRBD1 matches at 7 bases. V was pared by 5 bases and J by 2 bases, with 8 bases of the junction left unmatched. Germline V lookup: CDR1 SNHLY, CDR2 FYNNEI. The CDR3 is 15 amino acids. As DNA, the CDR3 is TGTGCCAGCAGTCCGCTGGGGACAGAGAACTATGGCTACACCTTC. Protein sequence: CASSPLGTENYGYTF. Full variable domain (missing parts from reference TRBV2 and TRBJ1-2): EPEVTQTPSHQVTQMGQEVILRCVPISNHLYFYWYRQILGQKVEFLVSFYNNEISEKSEIFDDQFSVERPDGSNFTLKIRSTKLEDSAMYFCASSPLGTENYGYTFGSGTRLTVV.

The V gene is TRBV7-2, the J gene TRBJ2-7, with no clear D. This CDR3 has 15 amino acids. Trimming shortened V by 7 bases and J by 0 bases, and 16 bases separated the two germline ends. Germline V gives CDR1 SGHTA, CDR2 FQGNSA. CDR3 in amino acids: CASTPLLGSSYEQYF. For the CDR3, the DNA is TGTGCCAGCACCCCCCTATTAGGGTCCTCCTACGAGCAGTACTTC. Full variable domain (outside the CDR3, taken from reference TRBV7-2 and TRBJ2-7): GAGVSQSPSNKVTEKGKDVELRCDPISGHTALYWYRQSLGQGLEFLIYFQGNSAPDKSGLPSDRFSAERTGGSVSTLTIQRTQQEDSAVYLCASTPLLGSSYEQYFGPGTRLTVT.

The chain joins TRBV4-1 to TRBJ1-5; D remains ambiguous. With 0 bases removed from V and 0 bases from J, the gap between germline ends came to 3 bases. The CDR3 runs to 14 residues. Germline CDR1 and CDR2: MGHRA and YSYEKL. This chain's CDR3 is CASSQDHSNQPQHF. Written as DNA, the CDR3 is TGCGCCAGCAGCCAAGATCATAGCAATCAGCCCCAGCATTTT.

The chain joins TRBV27 to TRBJ1-1; maybe TRBD1 (5 bases). Germline CDR1 MNHEY, CDR2 SMNVEV (reference sequence). The length of the CDR3 is 13 residues. V lost 8 bases and J 3 bases, leaving 13 bases between the germline ends. CDR3 DNA sequence: TGTGCCAGCGGTGACAGTGGAGACACTGAAGCTTTCTTT. Amino acid sequence: CASGDSGDTEAFF.

The V gene is TRBV2, the J gene TRBJ2-1; 7 nucleotides agree with TRBD1. Per the germline V gene, CDR1 is SNHLY and CDR2 is FYNNEI. V trimming: 7 bases; J trimming: 4 bases; junction bases outside the gene matches: 4. This CDR3 is built from 13 residues. CDR3 sequence (DNA): TGTGCCAGCACTAGGGGACAGTACAATGAGCAGTTCTTC. It yields the protein CASTRGQYNEQFF.

The chain employs TRBV6-5 and TRBJ2-2; 8 bases agree with TRBD1. J was trimmed by 3 bases and V by 0 bases; bases with no gene match: 3. Germline V gene data show CDR1 as MNHEY and CDR2 as SVGAGI. The CDR3 runs 16 residues. CDR3 sequence (DNA): TGTGCCAGCAGTTACTCGCCGACAGGGGACACCGGGGAGCTGTTTTTT. This encodes CASSYSPTGDTGELFF.

The rearrangement uses TRBV10-3 and TRBJ1-1; D might be TRBD1 (6 bases). CDR1 and CDR2 (germline): ENHRY, SYGVKD. CDR3 length: 12 residues. The V and J ends lost 0 bases and 10 bases respectively, with 9 bases between them. This CDR3 reads CAISESNRAAFF. The DNA for the CDR3 is TGTGCCATCAGTGAGTCGAACAGGGCAGCTTTCTTT.

The chain couples TRBV5-8 to TRBJ1-5, with a possible D match to TRBD1 (6 bases). The CDR3 length is 15 residues. Germline V gives CDR1 SGHTS, CDR2 YDEGEE. Trimming removed 5 bases at V and 4 bases at J, with 16 bases between. CDR3 sequence (DNA): TGTGCCAGCAGGCAGAAGGGGGTCGGGAATCAGCCCCAGCATTTT. This sequence encodes CASRQKGVGNQPQHF.

This chain connects TRBV6-5 to TRBJ2-5, with 7 bases matching TRBD2. From germline, CDR1 is MNHEY and CDR2 SVGAGI. CDR3 length equals 13 residues. Trimming took 9 bases from V and 5 from J; bases not matched to a gene: 9. CDR3 in DNA: TGTGCCAGTTCGGCCGGGAGGAGGGAGACCCAGTACTTC. Translating gives CASSAGRRETQYF.

This clone was counted a single time. The chain couples TRBV19 to TRBJ1-5; D uncertain. Looked up from germline, CDR1 is LNHDA and CDR2 is SQIVND (reference sequence). This CDR3 has 13 residues. V was shortened by 4 bases and J by 6 bases, with 10 bases between the two germline ends. CDR3 DNA: TGTGCCAGTAGTACCGGGAGTCCTCAGCCCCAGCATTTT. Its translation: CASSTGSPQPQHF.

This sequence joins TRBV29-1 and TRBJ1-4; D possibly corresponds to TRBD1 (5 bases). Germline CDR1 SQVTM, CDR2 ANQGSEA. Deletions cut 5 bases from V and 7 bases from J, with 11 bases between. This CDR3 is 12 amino acids long. The chain's CDR3 is CSVLQGGEKLFF. The DNA of the CDR3 is TGCAGCGTTCTTCAGGGAGGTGAAAAACTGTTTTTT.

This clone showed up just once. The chain combines TRBV5-1 with TRBJ1-5; D unclear. CDR3 length: 14 amino acids. V lost 2 bases and J 6 bases, leaving 12 bases between the germline ends. CDR1 and CDR2 from the germline V gene are SGHRS and YFSETQ. The CDR3 reads CASSLSLGGQPQHF. For the CDR3, the DNA is TGCGCCAGCAGCTTATCCTTAGGCGGTCAGCCCCAGCATTTT.

J is TRBJ1-5 and V is TRBV5-4, with no clear D. The CDR3 has 13 residues. The germline V gene has CDR1 SGHNT and CDR2 YYREEE (reference sequence). The V and J ends lost 4 bases and 4 bases respectively, with 9 bases between them. DNA of the CDR3: TGTGCCAGCAGCGCGGCGGTAAATCAGCCCCAGCATTTT. Protein product: CASSAAVNQPQHF.